This T cell receptor beta chain is from a study of shared clonotypes between healthy human individuals. This table comes from immunoSEQ multiplex PCR, and its TCRdb copy is limited to in-frame clones, with some not included. The sample includes some 2.1 million clones, about 95% seen only once; the top ten take about 1.1%. Positive CCR7 selection of CD45RO-negative cells yielded the naive CD8 cells, and terminally differentiated effector memory CD45RA+ cells were excluded. The clonotype comes from a man aged 18-30 years in good health. The source material was naive CD8+ T cells sorted from blood.

CDR3 in amino acids: CASSLALAGKSVYGYTF. The CDR3 nucleotides read TGTGCCAGCAGCTTAGCTCTGGCAGGGAAGTCTGTATATGGCTACACCTTC. V gene TRBV7-4 combines with J gene TRBJ1-2; tentative D call: TRBD1 (5 bases). This CDR3 has 17 amino acids. The germline V gene has CDR1 SGHVT and CDR2 SQSDAQ. Trimming took off 0 bases at V and 5 bases at J, with 19 bases between the two ends.